This T cell receptor (beta chain) was sequenced during a study of T cells in Graves' hyperthyroidism and ophthalmopathy. Study-wide results and limits: Blood samples included most of the expanded thyroid clonotypes exceeding 0.001. Progression to ophthalmopathy was predicted a median of 6.5 months early.

TCR beta CDR3 region amplification was performed from RNA transcripts. The HTBI primer set was used in a first-round RT-PCR of the TCR CDR3. TCRdb reprocessed the multiplex PCR reads via MiXCR and lists one record per CDR3 protein. This sample has about 400,000 distinct CDR3 sequences, with 13% found just once. Germline V CDR1 and CDR2: GTSNPN, SVGIG (reference sequence). The CDR3 has 13 amino acids. V was clipped by 0 bases and J by 5 bases, with 7 bases between them. Reasons for excluding patients were uncontrolled infection, other autoimmune disease, pregnancy or lactation. Used for diagnoses were clinical symptoms, serum thyroxine and TRAb, thyroid ultrasound and orbital computed tomography. This clonotype turned up a few times. Its specificity is unknown.

The receptor's source is a woman aged 18-29 years with Graves' hyperthyroidism. The rearrangement uses TRBV30 and TRBJ2-2; D gene unclear. The sample was blood. CDR3 amino acids: CAWSVLETGELFF. The DNA of the CDR3 is TGTGCCTGGAGTGTACTGGAAACCGGGGAGCTGTTTTTT.